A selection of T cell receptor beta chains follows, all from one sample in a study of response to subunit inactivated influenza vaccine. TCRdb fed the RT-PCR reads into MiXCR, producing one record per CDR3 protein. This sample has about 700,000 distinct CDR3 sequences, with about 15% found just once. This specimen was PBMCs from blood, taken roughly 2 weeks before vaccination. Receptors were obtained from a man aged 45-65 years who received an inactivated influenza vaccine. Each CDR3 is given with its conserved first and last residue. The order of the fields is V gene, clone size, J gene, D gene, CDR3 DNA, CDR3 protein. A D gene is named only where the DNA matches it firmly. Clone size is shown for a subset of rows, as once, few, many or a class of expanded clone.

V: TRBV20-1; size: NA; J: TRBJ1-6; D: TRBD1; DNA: TGCAGTGCTAGAGATGAAACAGGGGGTAGTTCACCCCTCCACTTT; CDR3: CSARDETGGSSPLHF
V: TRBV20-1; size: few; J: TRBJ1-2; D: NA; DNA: TGCAGTGCTACCGGACAGTCCCGAAACTATGGCTACACCTTC; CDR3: CSATGQSRNYGYTF
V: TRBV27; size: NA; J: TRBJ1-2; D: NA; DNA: TGTGCCAGCAGTGCCACCGGGGGCATCCCTAACTATGGCTACACCTTC; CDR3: CASSATGGIPNYGYTF
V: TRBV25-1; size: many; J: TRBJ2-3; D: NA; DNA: TGTGCCAGCAGTCCCCACACAGATACGCAGTATTTT; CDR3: CASSPHTDTQYF
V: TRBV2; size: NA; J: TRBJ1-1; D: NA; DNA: TGTGCCAGCAGGGGGGGGAGAGAGAAGAACACTGAAGCTTTCTTT; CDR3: CASRGGREKNTEAFF
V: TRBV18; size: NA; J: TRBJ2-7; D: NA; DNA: TGTGCCAGCTCACAGGCAGAGACCTACGAGCAGTACTTC; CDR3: CASSQAETYEQYF
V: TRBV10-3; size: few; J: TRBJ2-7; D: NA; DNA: TGTGCCATCAGTGAGCAGGCCTACGAGCAGTACTTC; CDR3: CAISEQAYEQYF
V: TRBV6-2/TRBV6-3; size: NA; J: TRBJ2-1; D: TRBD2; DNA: TGTGCCAGCAGTTTGACTAGCGTAACCAATGAGCAGTTCTTC; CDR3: CASSLTSVTNEQFF
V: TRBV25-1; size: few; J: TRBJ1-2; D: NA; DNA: TGTGCCAGCAGAAGACTACCCCCTAACTATGGCTACACCTTC; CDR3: CASRRLPPNYGYTF
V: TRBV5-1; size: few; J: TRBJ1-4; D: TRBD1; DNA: TGCGCCAGCAGCTTGGTGGGACAGGGGTTTGAAAAACTGTTTTTT; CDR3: CASSLVGQGFEKLFF
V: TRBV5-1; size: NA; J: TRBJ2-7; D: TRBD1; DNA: TGCGCCAGCAGCCCCACACCGGGACAGGGACGGCACGAGCAGTACTTC; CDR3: CASSPTPGQGRHEQYF
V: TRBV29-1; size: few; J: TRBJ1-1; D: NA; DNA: TGCAGCGTTGCCCCGAGGGCAGTGAACACTGAAGCTTTCTTT; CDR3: CSVAPRAVNTEAFF
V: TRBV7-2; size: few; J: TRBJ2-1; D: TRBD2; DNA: TGTGCCAGCAGCCTGGGACTAGCGGGAGGGGGGGCCCATGAGCAGTTCTTC; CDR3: CASSLGLAGGGAHEQFF
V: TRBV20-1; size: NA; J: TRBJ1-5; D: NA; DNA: TGCTGTGCTAGAGATAATTATCGGGGCGGGTATCAGCCCCAGCATTTT; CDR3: CCARDNYRGGYQPQHF
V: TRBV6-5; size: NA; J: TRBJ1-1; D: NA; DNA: TGTGCCAGCAGTTTAAAAGCGGTAAACACTGAAGCTTTCTTT; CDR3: CASSLKAVNTEAFF
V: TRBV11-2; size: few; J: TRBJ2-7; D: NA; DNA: TGTGCCAGCAGCTTTGGGTGGAGTTCCTACGAGCAGTACTTC; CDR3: CASSFGWSSYEQYF
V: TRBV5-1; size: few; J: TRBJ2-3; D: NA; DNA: TGCGCCAGCAGCTTGATGGCGACGTCCGGAGATACGCAGTATTTT; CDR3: CASSLMATSGDTQYF
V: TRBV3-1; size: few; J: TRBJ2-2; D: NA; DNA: TGTGCCAGCAGCCAGAACCGGGACTTCCACACCGGGGAGCTGTTTTTT; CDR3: CASSQNRDFHTGELFF
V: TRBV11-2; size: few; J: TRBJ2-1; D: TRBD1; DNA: TGTGCCAGCAGCTCCTACCCTGGGACAGACTCTGGTGAGCAGTTCTTC; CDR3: CASSSYPGTDSGEQFF
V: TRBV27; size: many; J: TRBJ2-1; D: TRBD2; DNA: TGTGCCAGCAAGAAAACGGGGGGGCCGAGGAATGAGCAGTTCTTC; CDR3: CASKKTGGPRNEQFF
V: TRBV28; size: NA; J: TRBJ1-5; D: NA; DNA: TGTGCCAGCAACGAAGAAGCGATGGTGCAGCCCCAGCATTTT; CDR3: CASNEEAMVQPQHF
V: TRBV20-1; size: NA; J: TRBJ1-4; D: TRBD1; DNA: TGCAGTGCTAGCCGGACAGGGGAACTGTTTTTT; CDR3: CSASRTGELFF
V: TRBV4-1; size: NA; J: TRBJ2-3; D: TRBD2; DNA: TGCGCCAGCAGCCCTACTAGCGGGGGGGCCGGCACAGATACGCAGTATTTT; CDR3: CASSPTSGGAGTDTQYF
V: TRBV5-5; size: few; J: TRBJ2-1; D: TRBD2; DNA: TGTGCCAGCAGCCTAGGGCTAGCGGGGGCCCCGTTCTTC; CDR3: CASSLGLAGAPFF
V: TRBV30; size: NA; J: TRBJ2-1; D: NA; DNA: TGTGCCTGGAGTGGGGGAAGAGGGAACAATGAGCAGTTCTTC; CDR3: CAWSGGRGNNEQFF
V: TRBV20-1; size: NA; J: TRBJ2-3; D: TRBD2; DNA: TGCAGTGCTAGAGATTTAGCTAGCGGGGGGGCCGGCACAGATACGCAGTATTTT; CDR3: CSARDLASGGAGTDTQYF